The 2 T cell receptor beta chains below were found in one sample sequenced in a study of PD-1 blockade in classical Hodgkin lymphoma. The assay was immunoSEQ multiplex PCR, and TCRdb's table has in-frame clones only and misses some. The sample gives tens of thousands of clones, 80% of which show up once; under 20% is in the top ten. Relapses following autologous stem cell transplantation were seen in all patients, with brentuximab vedotin exposure varying. The sample here was peripheral blood mononuclear cells (PBMCs), taken before the second cycle of nivolumab. The receptors come from a human donor with classical Hodgkin lymphoma.

This chain joins TRBV5-1 and TRBJ1-2; perhaps TRBD1 as D (5 bases). V was pared by 1 base and J by 2 bases, with 6 bases between. Per germline, CDR1 SGHRS and CDR2 YFSETQ. The CDR3 runs to 13 residues. CDR3 sequence: CASSLRGNYGYTF. CDR3 nucleotides: TGCGCCAGCAGCTTGCGGGGGAACTATGGCTACACCTTC.

The chain employs TRBV29-1 and TRBJ2-7; D is possibly TRBD1 or TRBD2 (5 bases each). Between the trimmed V and J ends, which lost 3 bases and 7 bases, there was a span of 16 bases. The CDR3 spans 13 residues. Germline CDR1 is SQVTM and CDR2 is ANQGSEA. The DNA for the CDR3 is TGCAGCGTTGAGTACCAAGGGACGGGGGAGCAGTACTTC. Its protein product is CSVEYQGTGEQYF.